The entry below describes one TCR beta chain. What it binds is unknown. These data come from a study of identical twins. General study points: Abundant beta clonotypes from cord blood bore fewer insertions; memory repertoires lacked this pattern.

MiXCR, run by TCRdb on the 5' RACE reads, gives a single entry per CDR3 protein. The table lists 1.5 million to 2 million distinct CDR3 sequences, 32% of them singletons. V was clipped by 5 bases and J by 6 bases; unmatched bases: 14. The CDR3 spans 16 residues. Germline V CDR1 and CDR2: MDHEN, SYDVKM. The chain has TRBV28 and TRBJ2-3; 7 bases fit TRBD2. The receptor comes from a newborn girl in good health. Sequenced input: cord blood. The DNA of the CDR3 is TGTGCCAGCAGTACCCAGGTAGTCCAGGGAGGGGATACGCAGTATTTT. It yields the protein CASSTQVVQGGDTQYF.